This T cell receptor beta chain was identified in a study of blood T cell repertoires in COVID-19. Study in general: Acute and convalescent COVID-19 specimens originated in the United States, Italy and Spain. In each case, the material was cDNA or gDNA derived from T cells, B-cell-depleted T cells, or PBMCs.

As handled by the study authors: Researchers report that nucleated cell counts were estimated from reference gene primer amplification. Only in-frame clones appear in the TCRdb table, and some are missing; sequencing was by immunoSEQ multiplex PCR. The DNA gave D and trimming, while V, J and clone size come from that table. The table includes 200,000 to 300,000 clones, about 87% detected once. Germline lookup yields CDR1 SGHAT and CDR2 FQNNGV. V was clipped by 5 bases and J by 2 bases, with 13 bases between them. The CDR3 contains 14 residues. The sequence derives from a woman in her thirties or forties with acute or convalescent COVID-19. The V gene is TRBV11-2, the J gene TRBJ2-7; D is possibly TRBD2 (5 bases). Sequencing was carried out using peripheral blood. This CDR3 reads CASSPDRGPYEQYV. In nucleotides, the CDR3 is TGTGCCAGCAGCCCAGATCGGGGTCCCTACGAGCAGTACGTC.